The next 24 T cell receptor beta chains were all read from a single sample in a study of T cells expressing NK-cell markers. With the 5' RACE reads reprocessed, TCRdb shows one record per CDR3 protein and no DNA. This repertoire includes 150,000 to 180,000 distinct CDR3 sequences. The specimen was blood T cells: a sorted CD56 or NKG2C T cell subset, CD4+ or CD8+ T cells, or bulk PBMC T cells (not recorded which). The receptors stem from a woman in her forties or fifties in good health.

This sequence joins TRBV29-1 and TRBJ2-3; TCRdb picks TRBD1, but there is no DNA to check that call. CDR1 and CDR2 from the germline V gene are SQVTM and ANQGSEA. The CDR3 runs 14 residues. CDR3 residues: CSAAGQDSTDTQYF.

J is TRBJ2-3 and V is TRBV4-1; TCRdb designates TRBD1, a call that cannot be tested without DNA. Germline V gives CDR1 MGHRA, CDR2 YSYEKL. The CDR3 is 16 residues long. The CDR3 region is CASSKRQGAPTDTQYF.

The V gene is TRBV7-6, the J gene TRBJ2-5; checking the TCRdb D call of TRBD1 is not possible without DNA. The CDR3 contains 16 residues. Germline CDR1 is SGHVS and CDR2 is FNYEAQ. The CDR3 sequence is CASSPGTARVQETQYF.

The chain employs TRBV24-1 and TRBJ2-5; the D call from TCRdb, TRBD1, cannot be confirmed without DNA. Germline V lookup: CDR1 KGHDR, CDR2 SFDVKD. The CDR3 runs to 16 residues. This CDR3 is CATSDSFRDSGETQYF.

The chain is built from TRBV29-1 and TRBJ2-3; the TRBD1 assignment by TCRdb is unverifiable without DNA. The V gene's germline CDR1 is SQVTM and CDR2 ANQGSEA. The CDR3 contains 13 residues. CDR3 loop: CSVRGPSTDTQYF.

This chain joins TRBV20-1 and TRBJ2-7; the D gene TCRdb calls, TRBD1, cannot be checked with no DNA. This CDR3 region has 14 residues. Germline-derived CDR1 and CDR2 are DFQATT and SNEGSKA (reference sequence). The CDR3 is CSVDPGDPTYEQYF.

This rearrangement joins TRBV7-9 to TRBJ1-1. CDR1 and CDR2 from the germline V gene are SEHNR and FQNEAQ (reference sequence). This CDR3 is 12 amino acids long. This chain's CDR3 is CASSLSYTEAFF. The whole variable domain, remainder taken from reference TRBV7-9 and TRBJ1-1, is DTGVSQNPRHKITKRGQNVTFRCDPISEHNRLYWYRQTLGQGPEFLTYFQNEAQLEKSRLLSDRFSAERPKGSFSTLEIQRTEQGDSAMYLCASSLSYTEAFFGQGTRLTVV.

The chain couples TRBV20-1 to TRBJ2-1; the D call of TRBD2 rests on TCRdb alone, since no DNA is present to check it. The CDR3 is made up of 13 amino acids. Per germline, CDR1 DFQATT and CDR2 SNEGSKA (reference sequence). The CDR3 loop reads CSVGGLAHNEQFF.

V usage is TRBV11-2 and J usage is TRBJ2-1; lacking DNA, the TRBD2 call made by TCRdb goes unchecked. The CDR3 contains 14 residues. The germline V gene has CDR1 SGHAT and CDR2 FQNNGV. This chain's CDR3 is CASRSGLGYNEQFF.

The rearrangement links TRBV4-1 to TRBJ2-1; TCRdb calls TRBD2, which cannot be checked without DNA. The CDR3 has 16 residues. From germline, CDR1 is MGHRA and CDR2 YSYEKL. This chain's CDR3 is CASSAKTSGGYNEQFF.

The V call is TRBV4-1, the J call TRBJ2-2; TCRdb proposes TRBD2, but this gene call is untestable without DNA. The germline V gene encodes CDR1 MGHRA and CDR2 YSYEKL. The CDR3 has 17 residues. The CDR3 loop reads CASSQTLAGAFTGELFF.

The chain's CDR3 is CASSLDLESIQYF. V is TRBV5-6 and J is TRBJ2-4. The germline gives CDR1 SGHDT, CDR2 YYEEEE. The CDR3 consists of 13 residues.

The chain links TRBV7-9 to TRBJ2-1; the TCRdb D gene call, TRBD1, has no DNA to confirm it. The CDR3 has 14 residues. The germline CDR1 and CDR2 sequences are SEHNR and FQNEAQ (reference sequence). This CDR3 is CASSLLGPFGVQFF. Supplemented by reference TRBV7-9 and TRBJ2-1, the full variable domain reads DTGVSQNPRHKITKRGQNVTFRCDPISEHNRLYWYRQTLGQGPEFLTYFQNEAQLEKSRLLSDRFSAERPKGSFSTLEIQRTEQGDSAMYLCASSLLGPFGVQFFGPGTRLTVL.

This chain joins TRBV12-3 or TRBV12-4 and TRBJ2-7; TCRdb outputs TRBD1, but without DNA this stays unchecked. CDR3 length: 12 residues. CDR3 region: CASSFRGHEQYF.

The V gene is TRBV7-9, the J gene TRBJ2-6; absent DNA, TCRdb's TRBD2 call cannot be checked. CDR1 and CDR2 from the germline V gene are SEHNR and FQNEAQ (reference sequence). This CDR3 contains 16 residues. CDR3 loop: CASSLAGASGANVLTF.

The genes are TRBV7-9 and TRBJ2-1; TCRdb's D call, TRBD2, is unchecked because there is no DNA. The CDR3 is 16 amino acids. From germline, CDR1 is SEHNR and CDR2 FQNEAQ (reference sequence). The CDR3 sequence: CASSDSAGGPANEQFF.

J is TRBJ2-7 and V is TRBV13; the TRBD1 assignment by TCRdb is unverifiable without DNA. Germline CDR1 is PRHDT and CDR2 is FYEKMQ (reference sequence). The length of the CDR3 is 16 residues. Here the CDR3 reads CASSPSTGGTGVEQYF.

The V and J genes are TRBV20-1 and TRBJ2-2; the TCRdb D gene call, TRBD2, has no DNA to confirm it. The CDR3 has 14 residues. CDR1 and CDR2 from the germline V gene are DFQATT and SNEGSKA (reference sequence). The CDR3 region is CSARLAGDTGELFF.

V usage is TRBV27 and J usage is TRBJ2-2; the TCRdb D gene call, TRBD1, has no DNA to confirm it. Germline V gene lookup returns CDR1 MNHEY and CDR2 SMNVEV (reference sequence). This CDR3 has 14 amino acids. The CDR3 region is CASIGRGDAGELFF.

The V gene is TRBV5-8, the J gene TRBJ1-1; the D gene TCRdb calls, TRBD1, cannot be checked with no DNA. The CDR3 runs to 14 residues. Germline lookup yields CDR1 SGHTS and CDR2 YDEGEE. Here the CDR3 reads CASSTGWVNTEAFF.

The J gene is TRBJ1-4, the V gene TRBV7-9. Germline loops: CDR1 SEHNR, CDR2 FQNEAQ (reference sequence). CDR3 length: 14 amino acids. CDR3: CASSLRGSNEKLFF.

This sequence joins TRBV20-1 and TRBJ2-4; the D call from TCRdb, TRBD2, cannot be confirmed without DNA. The length of the CDR3 is 15 residues. CDR1 is DFQATT, CDR2 SNEGSKA, per germline (reference sequence). CDR3 sequence reads: CSALQRELVKNIQYF.

The V and J genes are TRBV24-1 and TRBJ1-5; TCRdb proposes TRBD1, but this gene call is untestable without DNA. The CDR3 has 14 residues. The V gene's germline CDR1 is KGHDR and CDR2 SFDVKD. The CDR3 spells CATSDSGILEPQHF.

This chain joins TRBV7-6 and TRBJ1-3; TCRdb gives TRBD1 as the D gene, but with no DNA this cannot be confirmed. Germline loops: CDR1 SGHVS, CDR2 FNYEAQ. CDR3 size: 16 residues. CDR3 sequence: CASSLITDPLGDTIYF.